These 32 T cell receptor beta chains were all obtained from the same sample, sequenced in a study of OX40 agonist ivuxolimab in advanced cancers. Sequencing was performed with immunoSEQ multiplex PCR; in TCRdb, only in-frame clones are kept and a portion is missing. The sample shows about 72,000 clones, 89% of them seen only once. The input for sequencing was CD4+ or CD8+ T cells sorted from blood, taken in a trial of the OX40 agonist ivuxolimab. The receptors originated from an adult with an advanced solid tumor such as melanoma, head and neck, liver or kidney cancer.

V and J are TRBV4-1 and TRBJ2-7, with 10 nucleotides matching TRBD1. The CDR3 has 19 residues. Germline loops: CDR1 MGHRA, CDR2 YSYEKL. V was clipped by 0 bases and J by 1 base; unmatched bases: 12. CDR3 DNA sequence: TGCGCCAGCAGCCAAGAAAAGCTCCTGGGACAGGGGATATCCTACGAGCAGTACTTC. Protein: CASSQEKLLGQGISYEQYF.

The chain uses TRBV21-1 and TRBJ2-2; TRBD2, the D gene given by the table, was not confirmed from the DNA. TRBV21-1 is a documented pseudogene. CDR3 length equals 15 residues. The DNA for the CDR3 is TGTGCCAGCAATTCCCGTGGCGGGAGAGATAGGGAGCTGTTTTTT. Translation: CASNSRGGRDRELFF.

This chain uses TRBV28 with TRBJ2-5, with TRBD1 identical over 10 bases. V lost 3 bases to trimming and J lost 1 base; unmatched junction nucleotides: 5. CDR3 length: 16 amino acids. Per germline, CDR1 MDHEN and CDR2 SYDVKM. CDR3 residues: CASSFLGQGGQETQYF. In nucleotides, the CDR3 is TGTGCCAGCAGTTTCCTTGGACAGGGGGGCCAAGAGACCCAGTACTTC.

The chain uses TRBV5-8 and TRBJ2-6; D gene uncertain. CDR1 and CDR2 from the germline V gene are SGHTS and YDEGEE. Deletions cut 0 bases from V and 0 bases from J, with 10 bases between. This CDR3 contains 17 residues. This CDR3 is CASSLVIHYSGANVLTF. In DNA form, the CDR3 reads TGTGCCAGCAGCTTGGTCATACACTACTCTGGGGCCAACGTCCTGACTTTC.

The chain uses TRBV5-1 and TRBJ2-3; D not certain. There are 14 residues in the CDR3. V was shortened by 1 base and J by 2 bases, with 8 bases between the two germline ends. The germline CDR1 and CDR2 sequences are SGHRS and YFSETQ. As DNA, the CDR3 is TGCGCCAGCAGCTTGAATCAGGACACAGATACGCAGTATTTT. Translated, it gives CASSLNQDTDTQYF. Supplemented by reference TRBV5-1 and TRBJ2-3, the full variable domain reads KAGVTQTPRYLIKTRGQQVTLSCSPISGHRSVSWYQQTPGQGLQFLFEYFSETQRNKGNFPGRFSGRQFSNSRSEMNVSTLELGDSALYLCASSLNQDTDTQYFGPGTRLTVL.

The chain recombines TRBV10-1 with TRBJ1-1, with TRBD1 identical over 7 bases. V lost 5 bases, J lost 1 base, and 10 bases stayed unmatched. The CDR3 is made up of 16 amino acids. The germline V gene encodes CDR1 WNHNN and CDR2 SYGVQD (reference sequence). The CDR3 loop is CASSKTTGQKNTEAFF. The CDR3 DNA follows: TGCGCCAGCAGTAAGACTACGGGACAGAAGAACACTGAAGCTTTCTTT.

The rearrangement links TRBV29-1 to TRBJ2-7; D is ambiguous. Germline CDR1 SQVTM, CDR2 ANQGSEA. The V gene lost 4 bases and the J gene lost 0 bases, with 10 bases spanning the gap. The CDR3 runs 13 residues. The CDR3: CSVVWSPSYEQYF. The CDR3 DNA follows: TGCAGCGTTGTTTGGTCACCCTCCTACGAGCAGTACTTC.

The DNA for the CDR3 is TGTGCCAGCCTGGGCAGGGGAAAAATGTGGCATTTT. As protein: CASLGRGKMWHF. The chain is built from TRBV2 and TRBJ1-5; D perhaps matches TRBD1 (6 bases). The V end lost 8 bases, the J end lost 15 bases, and 20 bases lay between the germline ends. This CDR3 region has 12 residues. Germline V gene lookup returns CDR1 SNHLY and CDR2 FYNNEI. The whole variable domain, filled in from reference TRBV2 and TRBJ1-5, reads EPEVTQTPSHQVTQMGQEVILRCVPISNHLYFYWYRQILGQKVEFLVSFYNNEISEKSEIFDDQFSVERPDGSNFTLKIRSTKLEDSAMYFCASLGRGKMWHFGDGTRLSIL.

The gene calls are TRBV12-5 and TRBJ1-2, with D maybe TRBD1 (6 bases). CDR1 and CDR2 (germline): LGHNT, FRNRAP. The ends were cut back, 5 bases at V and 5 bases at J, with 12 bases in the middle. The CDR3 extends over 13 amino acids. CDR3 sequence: CASGTEGGYGYTF. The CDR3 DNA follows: TGTGCTAGTGGTACGGAGGGGGGGTATGGCTACACCTTC.

CDR3 nucleotide sequence: TGTGCCAGCAGCCGGGACTTCCAAGAGACCCAGTACTTC. Translated: CASSRDFQETQYF. The V call is TRBV14, the J call TRBJ2-5, with a weak D call TRBD2 (6 bases). Germline loops: CDR1 SGHDN, CDR2 FVKESK. The V gene lost 4 bases and the J gene lost 1 base, with 7 bases spanning the gap. The CDR3 contains 13 residues.

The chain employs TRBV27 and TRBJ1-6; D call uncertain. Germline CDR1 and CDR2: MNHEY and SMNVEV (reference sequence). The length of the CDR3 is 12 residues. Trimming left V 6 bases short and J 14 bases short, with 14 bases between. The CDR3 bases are TGTGCCAGCAGCATCGCCCAAGGTACCCTCCACTTT. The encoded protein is CASSIAQGTLHF.

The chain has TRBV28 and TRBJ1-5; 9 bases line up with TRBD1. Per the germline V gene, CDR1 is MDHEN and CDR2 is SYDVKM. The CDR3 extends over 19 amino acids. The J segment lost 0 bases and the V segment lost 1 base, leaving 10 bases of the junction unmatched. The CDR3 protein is CASSLYRGQGPYSNQPQHF. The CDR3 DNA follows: TGTGCCAGCAGTTTATATCGGGGACAGGGTCCTTATAGCAATCAGCCCCAGCATTTT.

The CDR3 loop is CASSSRLAGNNEQFF. The CDR3 DNA is TGTGCCAGTAGTTCCCGACTAGCGGGGAACAATGAGCAGTTCTTC. This chain links TRBV19 with TRBJ2-1; the match to TRBD2 covers 11 bases. From germline, CDR1 is LNHDA and CDR2 SQIVND (reference sequence). The CDR3 extends over 15 amino acids. V gave up 5 bases and J gave up 5 bases; unmatched junction bases: 5.

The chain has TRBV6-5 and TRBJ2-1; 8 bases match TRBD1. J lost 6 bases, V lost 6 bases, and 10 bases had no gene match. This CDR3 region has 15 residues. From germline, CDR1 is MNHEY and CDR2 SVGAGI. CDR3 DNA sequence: TGTGCCAGCAGCCAACCAGGGGGCGCGGTCAATGAGCAGTTCTTC. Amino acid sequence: CASSQPGGAVNEQFF.

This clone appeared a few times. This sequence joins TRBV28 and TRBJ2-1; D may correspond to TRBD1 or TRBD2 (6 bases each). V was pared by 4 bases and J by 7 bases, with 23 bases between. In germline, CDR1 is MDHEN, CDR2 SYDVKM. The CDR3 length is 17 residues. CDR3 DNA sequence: TGTGCCAGCAGTTCCTTTTATCGGGGCCGGGGGACAAATGAGCAGTTCTTC. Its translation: CASSSFYRGRGTNEQFF.

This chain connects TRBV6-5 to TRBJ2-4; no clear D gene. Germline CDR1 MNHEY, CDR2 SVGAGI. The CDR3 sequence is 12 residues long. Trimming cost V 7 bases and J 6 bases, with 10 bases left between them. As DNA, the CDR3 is TGTGCCAGCAAGGGTAGGGCAAACATTCAGTACTTC. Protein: CASKGRANIQYF.

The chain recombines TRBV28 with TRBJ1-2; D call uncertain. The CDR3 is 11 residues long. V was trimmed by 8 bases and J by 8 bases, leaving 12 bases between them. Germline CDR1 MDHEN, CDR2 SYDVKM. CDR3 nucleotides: TGTGCCAGCGGAGGAATGGACGGCTACACCTTC. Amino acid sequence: CASGGMDGYTF.

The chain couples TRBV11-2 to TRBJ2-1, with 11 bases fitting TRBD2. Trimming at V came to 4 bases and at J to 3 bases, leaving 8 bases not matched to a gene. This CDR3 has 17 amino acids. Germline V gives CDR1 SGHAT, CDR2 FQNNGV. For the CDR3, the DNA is TGTGCCAGCAGCTCCCGACTAGCGGGGTCCCACTACAATGAGCAGTTCTTC. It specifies CASSSRLAGSHYNEQFF.

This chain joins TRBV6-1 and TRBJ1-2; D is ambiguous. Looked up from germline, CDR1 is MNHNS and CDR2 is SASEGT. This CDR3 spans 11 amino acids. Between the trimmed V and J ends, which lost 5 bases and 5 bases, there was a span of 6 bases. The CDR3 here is CASSPYYGYTF. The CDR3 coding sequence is TGTGCCAGCAGTCCGTATTATGGCTACACCTTC.

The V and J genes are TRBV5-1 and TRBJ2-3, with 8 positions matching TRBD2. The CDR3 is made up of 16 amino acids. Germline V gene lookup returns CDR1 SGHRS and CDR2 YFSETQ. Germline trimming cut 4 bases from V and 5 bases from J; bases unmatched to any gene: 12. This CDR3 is CASSPEGRGGRDTQYF. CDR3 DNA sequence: TGCGCCAGCAGCCCGGAAGGACGGGGGGGCAGAGATACGCAGTATTTT. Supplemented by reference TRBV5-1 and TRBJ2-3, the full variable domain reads KAGVTQTPRYLIKTRGQQVTLSCSPISGHRSVSWYQQTPGQGLQFLFEYFSETQRNKGNFPGRFSGRQFSNSRSEMNVSTLELGDSALYLCASSPEGRGGRDTQYFGPGTRLTVL.

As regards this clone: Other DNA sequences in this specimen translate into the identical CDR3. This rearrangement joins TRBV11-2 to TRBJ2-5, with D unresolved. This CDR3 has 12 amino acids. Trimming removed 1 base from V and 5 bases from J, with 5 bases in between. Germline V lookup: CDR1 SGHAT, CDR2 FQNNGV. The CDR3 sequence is CASSLARETQYF. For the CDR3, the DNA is TGTGCCAGCAGCTTAGCCCGGGAGACCCAGTACTTC.

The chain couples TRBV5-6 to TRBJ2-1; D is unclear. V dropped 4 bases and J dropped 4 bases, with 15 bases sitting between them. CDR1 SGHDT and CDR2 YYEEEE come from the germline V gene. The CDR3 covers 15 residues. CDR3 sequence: CASSQTIGFYNEQFF. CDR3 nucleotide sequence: TGTGCCAGCAGCCAAACCATCGGATTTTACAATGAGCAGTTCTTC.

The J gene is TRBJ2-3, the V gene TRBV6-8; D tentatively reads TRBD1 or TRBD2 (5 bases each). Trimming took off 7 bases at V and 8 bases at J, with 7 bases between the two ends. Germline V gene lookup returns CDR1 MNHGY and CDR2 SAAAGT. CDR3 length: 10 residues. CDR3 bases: TGTGCCAGCAACGGGACTACGCAGTATTTT. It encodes CASNGTTQYF.

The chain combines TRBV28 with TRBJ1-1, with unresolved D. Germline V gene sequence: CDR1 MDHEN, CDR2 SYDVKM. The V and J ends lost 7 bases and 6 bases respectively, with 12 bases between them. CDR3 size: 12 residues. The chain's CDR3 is CASKAETSEAFF. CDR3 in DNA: TGTGCCAGCAAGGCAGAAACCTCTGAAGCTTTCTTT.

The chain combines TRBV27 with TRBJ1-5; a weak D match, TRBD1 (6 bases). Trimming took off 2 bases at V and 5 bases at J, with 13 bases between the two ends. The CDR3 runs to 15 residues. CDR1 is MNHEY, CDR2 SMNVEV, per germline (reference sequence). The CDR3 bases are TGTGCCAGCAGTTTAAAAGGGGGTCGTGATCAGCCCCAGCATTTT. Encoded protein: CASSLKGGRDQPQHF.

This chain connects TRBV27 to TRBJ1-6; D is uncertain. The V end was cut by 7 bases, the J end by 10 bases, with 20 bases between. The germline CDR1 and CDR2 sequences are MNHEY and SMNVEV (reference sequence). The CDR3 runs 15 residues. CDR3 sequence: CASTRERTDYSPLHF. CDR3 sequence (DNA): TGTGCCAGCACCCGAGAGCGAACAGATTACTCACCCCTCCACTTT.

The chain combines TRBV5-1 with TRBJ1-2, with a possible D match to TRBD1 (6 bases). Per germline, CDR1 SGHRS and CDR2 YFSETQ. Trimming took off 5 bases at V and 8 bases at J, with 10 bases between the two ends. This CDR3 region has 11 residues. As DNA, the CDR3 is TGCGCCAGCAGGGGGGCGCGGGGCTACACCTTC. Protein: CASRGARGYTF. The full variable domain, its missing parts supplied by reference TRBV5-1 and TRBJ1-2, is KAGVTQTPRYLIKTRGQQVTLSCSPISGHRSVSWYQQTPGQGLQFLFEYFSETQRNKGNFPGRFSGRQFSNSRSEMNVSTLELGDSALYLCASRGARGYTFGSGTRLTVV.

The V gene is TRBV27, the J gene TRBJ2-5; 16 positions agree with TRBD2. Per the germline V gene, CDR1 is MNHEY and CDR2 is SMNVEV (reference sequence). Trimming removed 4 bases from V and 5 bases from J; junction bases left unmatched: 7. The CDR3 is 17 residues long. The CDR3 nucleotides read TGTGCCAGCAGTTCTGGGACTAGCGGGGGGGCATGGGAGACCCAGTACTTC. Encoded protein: CASSSGTSGGAWETQYF.

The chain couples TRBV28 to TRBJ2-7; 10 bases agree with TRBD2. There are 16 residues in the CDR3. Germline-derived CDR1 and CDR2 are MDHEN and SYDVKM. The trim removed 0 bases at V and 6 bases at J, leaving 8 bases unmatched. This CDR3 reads CASSLWSLAGVGEQYF. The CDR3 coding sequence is TGTGCCAGCAGTTTATGGAGCCTAGCGGGAGTCGGCGAGCAGTACTTC.

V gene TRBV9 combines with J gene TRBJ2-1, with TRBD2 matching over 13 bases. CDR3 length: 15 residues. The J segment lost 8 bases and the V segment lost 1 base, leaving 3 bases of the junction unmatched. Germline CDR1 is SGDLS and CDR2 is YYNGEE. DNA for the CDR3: TGTGCCAGCAGCGTAACTAGCGGGAGGGCCGATGAGCAGTTCTTC. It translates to CASSVTSGRADEQFF.

The CDR3 DNA reads as TGTGCCAGCAGCACCACCAACAGGGGCCCTAGCACAGATACGCAGTATTTT. Translation: CASSTTNRGPSTDTQYF. V is TRBV5-6 and J is TRBJ2-3; 7 nucleotides line up with TRBD1. The CDR3 runs to 17 residues. CDR1 SGHDT and CDR2 YYEEEE come from the germline V gene. Trimming took 4 bases from V and 0 from J; bases not matched to a gene: 11.

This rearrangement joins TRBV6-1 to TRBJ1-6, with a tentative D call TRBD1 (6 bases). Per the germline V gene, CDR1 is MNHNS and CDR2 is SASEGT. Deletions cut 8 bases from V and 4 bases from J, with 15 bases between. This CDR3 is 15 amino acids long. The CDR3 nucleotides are TGTGCCAGCGAACCCGGGACAAGGTATAATTCACCCCTCCACTTT. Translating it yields CASEPGTRYNSPLHF.